The 24 T cell receptor beta chains listed next were all sequenced from one sample in a study of shared clonotypes between healthy human individuals (dated by TCRdb to about 2020). The library was obtained by the immunoSEQ multiplex PCR assay. TCRdb stores this immuneACCESS table with in-frame sequences only. Part of the clones is absent; in the studies checked, under half of the shortfall reflects unresolved V genes, and no reason is known for the rest. For this sample there are hundreds of thousands of clones; just over 75% appear just once. The top ten clones comprise 12% of the sample. Material: PBMCs. The receptor set was obtained from a middle-aged woman in good health. Some clones in this sample may be carry-over from other donors' samples.

This rearrangement joins TRBV4-1 to TRBJ2-4; D is undetermined. The CDR3 totals 17 residues. Germline V lookup: CDR1 MGHRA, CDR2 YSYEKL. Trimming pared 2 bases from V and 0 bases from J, leaving 14 bases between. The CDR3 sequence: CASSQPAPHGAKNIQYF. The CDR3 DNA sequence: TGCGCCAGCAGCCAACCCGCTCCGCATGGAGCCAAAAACATTCAGTACTTC.

The V gene is TRBV19, the J gene TRBJ1-1, with TRBD1 as a possible D gene (5 bases). The CDR3 runs 14 residues. Germline V gene lookup returns CDR1 LNHDA and CDR2 SQIVND (reference sequence). V was cut by 4 bases and J by 1 base, with 10 bases left in between. This CDR3 is CASSTPGSNTEAFF. As DNA, the CDR3 is TGTGCCAGTAGTACGCCAGGGTCGAACACTGAAGCTTTCTTT. Full variable domain (outside the CDR3, taken from reference TRBV19 and TRBJ1-1): DGGITQSPKYLFRKEGQNVTLSCEQNLNHDAMYWYRQDPGQGLRLIYYSQIVNDFQKGDIAEGYSVSREKKESFPLTVTSAQKNPTAFYLCASSTPGSNTEAFFGQGTRLTVV.

This chain connects TRBV6-6 to TRBJ2-5, with 13 positions matching TRBD2. CDR1 and CDR2 from the germline V gene are MNHNY and SVGAGI (reference sequence). V trimming: 2 bases; J trimming: 2 bases; junction bases outside the gene matches: 2. This CDR3 comprises 16 residues. As DNA, the CDR3 is TGTGCCAGCAGTTACGGGACTAGCGGGGTACAAGAGACCCAGTACTTC. Amino acid sequence: CASSYGTSGVQETQYF.

The genes are TRBV5-6 and TRBJ2-3; 11 bases match TRBD1. The CDR3 contains 16 residues. Trimming cost V 4 bases and J 4 bases; bases outside gene matches: 8. Germline V gene data show CDR1 as SGHDT and CDR2 as YYEEEE. The CDR3, as DNA: TGTGCCAGCAGCCTGGACAGGGGGCCGGGCGCAGATACGCAGTATTTT. It encodes CASSLDRGPGADTQYF.

The rearrangement joins TRBV5-1 to TRBJ1-5, with unresolved D. The V end lost 2 bases, the J end lost 4 bases, and 10 bases lay between the germline ends. CDR1 is SGHRS and CDR2 is YFSETQ in the germline V gene. The CDR3 is made up of 14 amino acids. The CDR3 DNA follows: TGCGCCAGCAGCTTAAACGGAGGGAATCAGCCCCAGCATTTT. Its protein product is CASSLNGGNQPQHF. The full variable domain, rest sourced from reference TRBV5-1 and TRBJ1-5, is KAGVTQTPRYLIKTRGQQVTLSCSPISGHRSVSWYQQTPGQGLQFLFEYFSETQRNKGNFPGRFSGRQFSNSRSEMNVSTLELGDSALYLCASSLNGGNQPQHFGDGTRLSIL.

The chain combines TRBV6-5 with TRBJ2-2; D is unresolved. V lost 4 bases, J lost 1 base, and 7 bases lay in between. CDR3 size: 14 residues. From germline, CDR1 is MNHEY and CDR2 SVGAGI. CDR3 DNA: TGTGCCAGCAGTTTGACTGGGAACACCGGGGAGCTGTTTTTT. Its protein is CASSLTGNTGELFF.

The V gene is TRBV5-1, the J gene TRBJ2-7; 8 nucleotides line up with TRBD2. Germline CDR1 reads SGHRS; CDR2 reads YFSETQ. This CDR3 comprises 15 residues. V lost 5 bases and J lost 7; bases outside the gene matches: 14. CDR3 in amino acids: CASSPAGAPQNEQYF. In DNA, the CDR3 is TGCGCCAGCAGTCCAGCGGGAGCTCCCCAAAATGAGCAGTACTTC.

The V and J genes are TRBV10-2 and TRBJ2-2; D gene unclear. The CDR3 runs 14 residues. Trimming removed 6 bases from V and 2 bases from J, with 10 bases in between. Germline V lookup: CDR1 WSHSY, CDR2 SAAADI. The CDR3 nucleotides read TGCGCCAGCAGGGTCGGCGGAAACACCGGGGAGCTGTTTTTT. It specifies CASRVGGNTGELFF.

V gene TRBV30 combines with J gene TRBJ2-2; 10 bases align to TRBD2. V shed 3 bases, J shed 5 bases, and the junction held 3 bases outside the gene matches. The CDR3 sequence is 14 residues long. Germline V CDR1 and CDR2: GTSNPN, SVGIG (reference sequence). The CDR3 DNA reads TGTGCCTGGAGCAATAGCGGGGGGACCGGGGAGCTGTTTTTT. Its translation is CAWSNSGGTGELFF.

V and J are TRBV27 and TRBJ2-7; 7 bases are a match to TRBD2. V lost 5 bases to trimming and J lost 3 bases; unmatched junction nucleotides: 10. CDR3 length: 15 amino acids. Germline V lookup: CDR1 MNHEY, CDR2 SMNVEV (reference sequence). The CDR3 DNA is TGTGCCAGCAGTCCGTCCGGGACTAAGAGCTACGAGCAGTACTTC. This sequence encodes CASSPSGTKSYEQYF.

The CDR3 reads CASSFGVYEQYF. The DNA for the CDR3 is TGCGCCAGCAGCTTTGGAGTCTACGAGCAGTACTTC. The V call is TRBV5-1, the J call TRBJ2-7; no firm D call. This CDR3 is 12 amino acids long. Germline V gives CDR1 SGHRS, CDR2 YFSETQ. Trimming cost V 2 bases and J 3 bases, with 6 bases left between them.

The chain recombines TRBV9 with TRBJ2-1; 7 bases are a match to TRBD2. Germline trimming cut 3 bases from V and 6 bases from J; bases unmatched to any gene: 6. The CDR3 runs 14 residues. Germline CDR1 is SGDLS and CDR2 is YYNGEE. The CDR3 DNA is TGTGCCAGCAGCGCTGGACTAGATTCCAATGAGCAGTTCTTC. It specifies CASSAGLDSNEQFF.

The chain combines TRBV28 with TRBJ1-5, with D maybe TRBD1 (5 bases). Germline V gene sequence: CDR1 MDHEN, CDR2 SYDVKM. The V end lost 5 bases, the J end lost 4 bases, and 15 bases lay between the germline ends. The CDR3 has 15 amino acids. The CDR3 bases are TGTGCCAGCAGTCTCTTGGGGGGGGAAAATCAGCCCCAGCATTTT. Translation: CASSLLGGENQPQHF.

The DNA for the CDR3 is TGTGCCAGCAGTGGGGTAGCGGGACCCCATGAGCAGTTCTTC. Protein sequence: CASSGVAGPHEQFF. V gene TRBV6-4 combines with J gene TRBJ2-1; 8 positions agree with TRBD2. This CDR3 region has 14 residues. Trimming took 4 bases from V and 8 from J; bases not matched to a gene: 7. CDR1 and CDR2 from the germline V gene are MRHNA and SNTAGT.

This clone came up many times. The chain joins TRBV28 to TRBJ2-2, with D perhaps TRBD2 (6 bases). Per germline, CDR1 MDHEN and CDR2 SYDVKM. This CDR3 has 13 amino acids. Between the trimmed V and J ends, which lost 5 bases and 7 bases, there was a span of 11 bases. CDR3 sequence reads: CASSRVGSGELFF. Written as DNA, the CDR3 is TGTGCCAGCAGTCGAGTCGGGAGCGGGGAGCTGTTTTTT. The full variable domain, rest sourced from reference TRBV28 and TRBJ2-2, is DVKVTQSSRYLVKRTGEKVFLECVQDMDHENMFWYRQDPGLGLRLIYFSYDVKMKEKGDIPEGYSVSREKKERFSLILESASTNQTSMYLCASSRVGSGELFFGEGSRLTVL.

The chain carries TRBV21-1 and TRBJ2-7; the D segment call TRBD2 is taken from the table without a DNA check. TRBV21-1 is recorded as a pseudogene. This CDR3 contains 14 residues. This chain's CDR3 is CASSMETSGYEQYF. In nucleotides, the CDR3 is TGTGCCAGCAGCATGGAGACTAGCGGCTACGAGCAGTACTTC.

The chain combines TRBV6-1 with TRBJ2-1; D is unclear. The ends were cut back, 0 bases at V and 15 bases at J, with 9 bases in the middle. Germline CDR1 and CDR2: MNHNS and SASEGT. The length of the CDR3 is 11 residues. CDR3 nucleotides: TGTGCCAGCAGTGAAGCATACTGGGCGTTCTTC. This codes for CASSEAYWAFF.

The chain recombines TRBV6-1 with TRBJ2-7; D is possibly TRBD1 (7 bases). V lost 1 base and J 2 bases, leaving 15 bases between the germline ends. This CDR3 has 16 residues. CDR1 MNHNS and CDR2 SASEGT come from the germline V gene. CDR3 DNA: TGTGCCAGCAGTGAAGAGGGGGGACAGAGCCCCTACGAGCAGTACTTC. Translation: CASSEEGGQSPYEQYF.

Here the CDR3 reads CASSWGQVGETQYF. DNA of the CDR3: TGCGCCAGCAGCTGGGGACAGGTAGGAGAGACCCAGTACTTC. The rearrangement joins TRBV5-1 to TRBJ2-5; 8 positions agree with TRBD1. Germline V CDR1 and CDR2: SGHRS, YFSETQ. This CDR3 contains 14 residues. V gave up 3 bases and J gave up 4 bases; unmatched junction bases: 5.

The rearrangement uses TRBV5-1 and TRBJ1-2; D is possibly TRBD1 (6 bases). With 4 bases removed from V and 6 bases from J, the gap between germline ends came to 13 bases. Germline assignment: CDR1 SGHRS and CDR2 YFSETQ. There are 13 residues in the CDR3. CDR3 loop: CASSTPGQNGYTF. CDR3 DNA sequence: TGCGCCAGCAGCACCCCGGGACAAAATGGCTACACCTTC.

The chain is built from TRBV6-1 and TRBJ2-7, with 7 bases identical to TRBD2. Germline V gene lookup returns CDR1 MNHNS and CDR2 SASEGT. The CDR3 covers 17 residues. V shed 2 bases, J shed 0 bases, and the junction held 10 bases outside the gene matches. CDR3 residues: CASSEILGGLGSYEQYF. The CDR3 nucleotides read TGTGCCAGCAGTGAAATTCTCGGGGGGTTGGGCTCCTACGAGCAGTACTTC.

This chain connects TRBV15 to TRBJ2-3; 11 nucleotides agree with TRBD2. CDR3 length: 19 amino acids. CDR1 and CDR2 from the germline V gene are LNHNV and YYDKDF (reference sequence). Losses at the gene ends were 1 base for V and 2 bases for J; bases not matched to a gene: 11. The CDR3 nucleotides read TGTGCCACCAGCAGAGGTGGTAGCGGGAGGGCCGGTGACACAGATACGCAGTATTTT. Translating gives CATSRGGSGRAGDTDTQYF.

A single count supports this clone. V gene TRBV19 combines with J gene TRBJ1-5; no reliable D call. The germline V gene has CDR1 LNHDA and CDR2 SQIVND (reference sequence). V lost 0 bases to trimming and J lost 9 bases, with 9 bases between them. The CDR3 length is 13 residues. The CDR3, as DNA: TGTGCCAGTAGTATAGATCTGGGTGGGCCCCAGCATTTT. Translation: CASSIDLGGPQHF.

The genes are TRBV7-8 and TRBJ2-7; 11 nucleotides agree with TRBD1. Germline lookup yields CDR1 SGHVS and CDR2 FQNEAQ. The V gene end was trimmed by 3 bases and the J gene end by 7 bases; junction bases not matched to a gene: 11. The CDR3 contains 16 residues. DNA for the CDR3: TGTGCCAGCAGCTTCCCCCGGGACAGGGGGAAATTGGAGCAGTACTTC. Amino acid sequence: CASSFPRDRGKLEQYF.